The source of this T cell receptor (beta chain) is a study of T cell responses to AZD1222 COVID-19 vaccine. About the research overall: It was second doses at about 4 or about 12 weeks that were pooled.

A note on this clone: Its matching antigen is unknown.

Study-level results: The donors showed a predominance of white British ancestry and of females, with possible underestimation of clonal diversity. Close to half of spike-specific TCRs reportedly recognize unmutated variant regions.

The CDR3 totals 14 residues. Looked up from germline, CDR1 is PRHDT and CDR2 is FYEKMQ (reference sequence). After removal of 0 bases from V and 9 bases from J, the junction contained 4 bases not matched to a gene. Sequencing used immunoSEQ multiplex PCR; TCRdb keeps in-frame clones, though not all of them. There are 65,000 or so clones in the sample; less than 90% occur only once, and over 8% lies in the top ten. The source material was peripheral blood, sampled on day 0 of AZD1222 vaccination. The chain couples TRBV13 to TRBJ1-4, with 7 bases fitting TRBD1. The sequence was collected from an adult in good health. CDR3 in DNA: TGTGCCAGCAGCTTAGGAAGGGACAGTCAAAAACTGTTTTTT. Amino acid sequence: CASSLGRDSQKLFF.